This is a list of T cell receptor beta chains from one sample in a study of blood T cell repertoires in COVID-19. Assay: immunoSEQ multiplex PCR; the TCRdb copy retains only in-frame clones and omits some. The repertoire holds about 170,000 clones, 86% seen once, with around 6.6% in the top ten. Sequenced material: peripheral blood. The receptors originated from a man between 50 and 59 years old with active or convalescent COVID-19. Both conserved end residues are part of each CDR3. A D gene is named only where the DNA matches it firmly. Rows may omit the clone size; those that give it use once, few, many or a size class.

V: TRBV12-5
size: NA
J: TRBJ2-1
D: NA
DNA: TGTGCTAGTGGTTTCGGGGTGTTTGGTTACAATGAGCAGTTCTTC
CDR3: CASGFGVFGYNEQFF

V: TRBV11-3
size: NA
J: TRBJ1-3
D: NA
DNA: TGTGCCAGCAGCTACGAGGCCAACTCTGGAAACACCATATATTTT
CDR3: CASSYEANSGNTIYF

V: TRBV4-3
size: NA
J: TRBJ1-6
D: NA
DNA: TGCGCCAGCAGCCAGGAGGTCACCTATAATTCACCCCTCCACTTT
CDR3: CASSQEVTYNSPLHF

V: TRBV2
size: NA
J: TRBJ1-4
D: NA
DNA: TGTGCCAGCAGTTTGGGTGGAGGAGAAAAACTGTTTTTT
CDR3: CASSLGGGEKLFF

V: TRBV6-6
size: NA
J: TRBJ2-1
D: TRBD2
DNA: TGTGCCAGCACCACACTTAGACTAGCGGGATTTAATGAGCAGTTCTTC
CDR3: CASTTLRLAGFNEQFF

V: TRBV10-3
size: NA
J: TRBJ2-1
D: TRBD2
DNA: TGTGCCATCAGTGGGAGTAGCGGGGGTTACAATGAGCAGTTCTTC
CDR3: CAISGSSGGYNEQFF

V: TRBV7-9
size: once
J: TRBJ1-2
D: NA
DNA: TGTGCCAGCAGCTTCGAAGGGGTAGTTGGCTACACCTTC
CDR3: CASSFEGVVGYTF

V: TRBV6-5
size: few
J: TRBJ1-2
D: NA
DNA: TGTGCCAGCAGACCCGCCTACGATGGCTACACCTTC
CDR3: CASRPAYDGYTF

V: TRBV14
size: NA
J: TRBJ2-5
D: NA
DNA: TGTGCCAGCAGCCACGGACTCACGTACCAAGAGACCCAGTACTTC
CDR3: CASSHGLTYQETQYF

V: TRBV9
size: NA
J: TRBJ1-3
D: NA
DNA: TGTGCCAGCAGCCACAGCAGGGTCGGAGGAAACACCATATATTTT
CDR3: CASSHSRVGGNTIYF

V: TRBV5-8
size: NA
J: TRBJ2-3
D: NA
DNA: TGTGCCTCTCGGCCGGGGGCAGATACGCAGTATTTT
CDR3: CASRPGADTQYF

V: TRBV5-8
size: NA
J: TRBJ1-2
D: NA
DNA: TGTGCCAGCACCCCAAAACAGGGCTATGGCTACACCTTC
CDR3: CASTPKQGYGYTF